Shown below are 7 T cell receptor beta chains from a single sample sequenced in a study of shared T cell receptors in the human thymus. Some clones are missing from TCRdb's copy, which holds only in-frame ones; the method was immunoSEQ multiplex PCR. Here the sample spans more than 300,000 clones, 95% being singletons. The specimen sequenced was thymocytes. The source is a human donor.

V usage is TRBV9 and J usage is TRBJ2-7, with D perhaps TRBD2 (6 bases). CDR1 is SGDLS and CDR2 is YYNGEE in the germline V gene. V gave up 4 bases and J gave up 7 bases, with 27 bases separating them. The CDR3 is 17 amino acids. CDR3: CASSPWGEGALLGEQYF. In DNA form, the CDR3 reads TGTGCCAGCAGCCCCTGGGGGGAAGGGGCTCTTTTGGGAGAGCAGTACTTC.

V gene TRBV7-2 combines with J gene TRBJ2-7, with unresolved D. V lost 1 base to trimming and J lost 3 bases, with 19 bases between them. Germline V lookup: CDR1 SGHTA, CDR2 FQGNSA. This CDR3 contains 17 residues. The CDR3 DNA sequence: TGTGCCAGCAGCTTAGGCGTTATTGGAACCGGAAGCTACGAGCAGTACTTC. Translating gives CASSLGVIGTGSYEQYF.

The V gene is TRBV5-1, the J gene TRBJ2-7; a possible D gene is TRBD1 (5 bases). The CDR3 has 14 amino acids. V was pared by 0 bases and J by 4 bases, with 11 bases between. Germline V gene lookup returns CDR1 SGHRS and CDR2 YFSETQ. DNA for the CDR3: TGCGCCAGCAGCTTGGGACAGATTTTATACGAGCAGTACTTC. Translation gives CASSLGQILYEQYF.

This clone was picked up one time. CDR3 amino acids: CASSELAGDNEQFF. The CDR3 DNA is TGTGCCAGCAGTGAACTAGCGGGTGACAATGAGCAGTTCTTC. This chain links TRBV6-4 with TRBJ2-1, with 9 bases fitting TRBD2. The junction had 2 bases not matched to a gene; V was cut back by 3 bases and J by 5 bases. CDR3 size: 14 residues. The germline gives CDR1 MRHNA, CDR2 SNTAGT.

The chain combines TRBV28 with TRBJ1-1; TRBD1 aligns across 7 bases. This CDR3 region has 16 residues. With V trimmed by 7 bases and J by 3 bases, 14 bases remained unmatched. The germline gives CDR1 MDHEN, CDR2 SYDVKM. In DNA form, the CDR3 reads TGTGCCAGCACCTACGAGGGGGCTGATCGGGACACTGAAGCTTTCTTT. This encodes CASTYEGADRDTEAFF.

This chain uses TRBV6-1 with TRBJ2-4; a possible D gene is TRBD1 (5 bases). Trimming removed 6 bases from V and 6 bases from J, with 9 bases in between. Germline V lookup: CDR1 MNHNS, CDR2 SASEGT. This CDR3 region has 12 residues. This CDR3 is CASSQGPNIQYF. CDR3 DNA: TGTGCCAGCAGCCAGGGCCCAAACATTCAGTACTTC.

The CDR3 bases are TGTGCCAGTAGTTCGACAGGGAGAGAGACCCAGTACTTC. It translates to CASSSTGRETQYF. V usage is TRBV19 and J usage is TRBJ2-5; the match to TRBD1 covers 7 bases. The CDR3 totals 13 residues. Germline values: CDR1 LNHDA, CDR2 SQIVND (reference sequence). V was clipped by 5 bases and J by 4 bases; unmatched bases: 4. Full variable domain (rest looked up from reference TRBV19 and TRBJ2-5): DGGITQSPKYLFRKEGQNVTLSCEQNLNHDAMYWYRQDPGQGLRLIYYSQIVNDFQKGDIAEGYSVSREKKESFPLTVTSAQKNPTAFYLCASSSTGRETQYFGPGTRLLVL.